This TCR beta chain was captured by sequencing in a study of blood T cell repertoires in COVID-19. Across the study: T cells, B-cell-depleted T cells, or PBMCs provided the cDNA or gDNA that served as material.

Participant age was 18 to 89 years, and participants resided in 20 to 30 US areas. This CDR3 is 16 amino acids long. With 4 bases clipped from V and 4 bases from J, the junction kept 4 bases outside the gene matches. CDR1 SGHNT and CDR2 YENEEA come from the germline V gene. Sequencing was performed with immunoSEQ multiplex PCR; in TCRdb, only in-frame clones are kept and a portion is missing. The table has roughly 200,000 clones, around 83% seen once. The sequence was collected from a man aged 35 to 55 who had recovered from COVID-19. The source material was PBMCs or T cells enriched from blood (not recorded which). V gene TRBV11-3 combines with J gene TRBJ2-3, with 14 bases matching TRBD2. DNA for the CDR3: TGTGCCAGCAGCTCGGGACTAGCGGGAGTCCCAGATACGCAGTATTTT. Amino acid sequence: CASSSGLAGVPDTQYF.